Listed here is a single T cell receptor (beta chain). Antigen unknown. This sample was taken from a study of monozygotic twins with inflammatory bowel disease. Study-wide results and caveats: Treatment differences in immunosuppression may have added variability to the repertoires of patients. Subtypes among T cells remained indistinguishable.

CDR3 length equals 15 residues. The germline gives CDR1 MNHEY, CDR2 SVGAGI. cDNA synthesis was performed in eight separate reactions for each sample. Reanalyzing the 5' RACE reads, TCRdb keeps one entry per CDR3 protein, without DNA. This sample's clone table lists 200,000 to 250,000 distinct CDR3 sequences. The authors drew roughly 2.5 ml of blood from each donor. Sequencing was performed on blood. This TCR was recovered from a human donor with ulcerative colitis or Crohn's disease, or a healthy co-twin of an affected twin (not recorded which). The V gene is TRBV6-5, the J gene TRBJ1-1. The CDR3 is CASTLLAGLNTEAFF.